The 12 T cell receptor beta chains reported below all come from one sample, sequenced in a study of T cells in Graves' hyperthyroidism and ophthalmopathy. What was amplified from RNA transcripts were TCR beta CDR3 regions. An initial round of RT-PCR targeting the TCR CDR3 relied on the HTBI primer set. TCRdb processed the multiplex PCR reads anew with MiXCR; each CDR3 protein has one entry. The sample has 330,000 or so distinct CDR3 sequences; around 20% are singletons. What was sequenced was blood. The receptor source for this set is a man aged 50-60 years with Graves' ophthalmopathy.

The V gene is TRBV19, the J gene TRBJ1-1; 7 positions agree with TRBD1. After removal of 6 bases from V and 4 bases from J, the junction contained 8 bases not matched to a gene. The CDR3 loop spans 14 amino acids. Germline CDR1 LNHDA, CDR2 SQIVND (reference sequence). CDR3 sequence: CASRERAGGTEAFF. In DNA form, the CDR3 reads TGTGCCAGTAGGGAAAGGGCAGGGGGCACTGAAGCTTTCTTT.

CDR3 nucleotide sequence: TGTGAAAGCAGCCCCCGACTAGCGGGAGGGCAAGAGACCCAGTACTTC. As protein: CESSPRLAGGQETQYF. The V gene is TRBV9, the J gene TRBJ2-5; TRBD2 matches 14 bases. CDR3 length equals 16 residues. Germline CDR1 SGDLS, CDR2 YYNGEE.

The chain uses TRBV7-9 and TRBJ1-5, with D hard to call. CDR1 is SEHNR, CDR2 FQNEAQ, per germline (reference sequence). Trimming cost V 1 base and J 0 bases, with 10 bases left between them. The CDR3 is 16 amino acids. CDR3 nucleotides: TGTGCCAGCAGCTTAGGCGGTCAAAATAGCAATCAGCCCCAGCATTTT. This encodes CASSLGGQNSNQPQHF.

This clonotype was picked up many times. This sequence joins TRBV6-5 and TRBJ2-7; TRBD1 aligns across 10 bases. The germline V gene has CDR1 MNHEY and CDR2 SVGAGI. CDR3 size: 16 residues. V shed 2 bases and J 1 base; nucleotides not matched to a gene: 5. The CDR3 region has the DNA TGTGCCAGCAGTTACCCCGGGACAGGGGTATCCTACGAGCAGTACTTC. As protein: CASSYPGTGVSYEQYF.

V and J are TRBV20-1 and TRBJ1-3, with 7 bases fitting TRBD1. Germline CDR1 and CDR2: DFQATT and SNEGSKA (reference sequence). CDR3 length: 14 amino acids. The V and J ends lost 5 bases and 0 bases, in that order; junction bases with no gene match: 4. CDR3 sequence: CSAWDSLSGNTIYF. Here the CDR3 DNA reads TGCAGTGCTTGGGACAGCCTCTCTGGAAACACCATATATTTT.

The rearrangement links TRBV28 to TRBJ2-1, with D unclear. Trimming removed 8 bases at V and 0 bases at J, with 8 bases between. The CDR3 runs 13 residues. Per germline, CDR1 MDHEN and CDR2 SYDVKM. The CDR3 here is CASSVDSYNEQFF. In DNA form, the CDR3 reads TGTGCCAGCTCGGTCGACTCCTACAATGAGCAGTTCTTC.

This clonotype has a count of ten or more. The chain combines TRBV18 with TRBJ2-5; D remains ambiguous. The germline V gene has CDR1 KGHSH and CDR2 LQKENI. The CDR3 extends over 14 amino acids. The V and J ends lost 2 bases and 5 bases respectively, with 12 bases between them. The CDR3 bases are TGTGCCAGCTCACCAACGCCACCACGGGAGACCCAGTACTTC. It yields the protein CASSPTPPRETQYF.

This clonotype was detected only a few times. This chain connects TRBV20-1 to TRBJ2-7, with D unresolved. Germline CDR1 is DFQATT and CDR2 is SNEGSKA (reference sequence). V lost 0 bases and J 3 bases, leaving 9 bases between the germline ends. CDR3 size: 13 residues. CDR3 nucleotide sequence: TGCAGTGCTAGAGATGCGGCCCTCTACGAGCAGTACTTC. Protein product: CSARDAALYEQYF.

As for this clonotype: One base away lies a much larger clone, so this may be a sequencing read error. The chain recombines TRBV20-1 with TRBJ2-2; D is possibly TRBD1 (7 bases). There are 16 residues in the CDR3. V was cut by 0 bases and J by 5 bases, with 16 bases left in between. The V gene's germline CDR1 is DFQATT and CDR2 SNEGSKA (reference sequence). The CDR3 sequence is CSARDSDREETGELFF. CDR3 sequence (DNA): TGCAGTGCTAGAGATAGCGACAGGGAGGAAACCGGGGAGCTGTTTTTT.

This clonotype was seen repeatedly, ten times or more. V usage is TRBV5-1 and J usage is TRBJ1-1, with a weak D call TRBD1 (5 bases). CDR1 and CDR2 (germline): SGHRS, YFSETQ. The CDR3 has 15 amino acids. The V end was cut by 3 bases, the J end by 1 base, with 13 bases between. CDR3 in amino acids: CASSSDGGPNTEAFF. CDR3 coding DNA: TGCGCCAGCAGCTCAGACGGGGGACCGAACACTGAAGCTTTCTTT.

This clonotype was counted many times. The rearrangement links TRBV28 to TRBJ1-2; 7 bases line up with TRBD1. CDR3 size: 15 residues. The germline CDR1 and CDR2 sequences are MDHEN and SYDVKM. V was clipped by 4 bases and J by 0 bases; unmatched bases: 5. CDR3 sequence reads: CASSSGQLPNYGYTF. CDR3 nucleotides: TGTGCCAGCAGTTCGGGACAGCTCCCTAACTATGGCTACACCTTC.

The V gene is TRBV2, the J gene TRBJ2-5, with unresolved D. Germline CDR1 and CDR2: SNHLY and FYNNEI. There are 15 residues in the CDR3. The V end lost 7 bases, the J end lost 1 base, and 16 bases lay between the germline ends. CDR3 in amino acids: CASTDGVLGQETQYF. In DNA, the CDR3 is TGTGCCAGCACCGATGGGGTCTTAGGCCAAGAGACCCAGTACTTC.